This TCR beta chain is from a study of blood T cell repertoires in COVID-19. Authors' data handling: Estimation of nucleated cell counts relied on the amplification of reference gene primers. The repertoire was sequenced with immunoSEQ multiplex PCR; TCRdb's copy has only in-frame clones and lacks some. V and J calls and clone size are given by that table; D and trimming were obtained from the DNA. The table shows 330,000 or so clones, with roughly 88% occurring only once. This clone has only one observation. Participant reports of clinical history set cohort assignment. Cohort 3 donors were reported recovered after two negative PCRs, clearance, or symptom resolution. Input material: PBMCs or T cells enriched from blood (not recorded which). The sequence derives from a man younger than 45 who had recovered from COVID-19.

The chain's CDR3 is CASSGQSYGYTF. Written as DNA, the CDR3 is TGTGCCAGCAGCGGACAGAGCTATGGCTACACCTTC. The chain couples TRBV28 to TRBJ1-2, with TRBD1 as a possible D gene (6 bases). The germline CDR1 and CDR2 sequences are MDHEN and SYDVKM. V dropped 6 bases and J dropped 4 bases, with 9 bases sitting between them. The CDR3 sequence is 12 residues long.